The 32 T cell receptor beta chains given below trace back to one sample, sequenced in a study of glioma-infiltrating T cells after dendritic cell vaccination. Here immunoSEQ multiplex PCR was the method, and the copy in TCRdb shows in-frame clones only, minus some. Here the sample spans over 65,000 clones, approximately 81% being singletons. The time point was: after dendritic cell vaccination, including at tumor progression/relapse. The starting material was blood, obtained after dendritic cell vaccination. Source of these receptors: a human donor with glioblastoma.

CDR3 sequence: CASSMQDGRRTQYF. The DNA for the CDR3 is TGTGCCAGTAGTATGCAGGATGGGAGACGGACCCAGTACTTC. The chain joins TRBV19 to TRBJ2-5, with D perhaps matching TRBD2 (5 bases). V shed 3 bases and J shed 7 bases, with 15 bases lying between them. Germline loops: CDR1 LNHDA, CDR2 SQIVND (reference sequence). There are 14 residues in the CDR3.

V gene TRBV27 combines with J gene TRBJ1-2; tentatively, D is TRBD1 (5 bases). The CDR3 runs to 12 residues. With 8 bases removed from V and 2 bases from J, the gap between germline ends came to 9 bases. Germline V gene lookup returns CDR1 MNHEY and CDR2 SMNVEV (reference sequence). The CDR3 nucleotides read TGTGCCAGCTTCCGACAGAACTATGGCTACACCTTC. It is translated as CASFRQNYGYTF.

The chain couples TRBV30 to TRBJ1-2, with 7 bases lining up with TRBD1. The germline V gene encodes CDR1 GTSNPN and CDR2 SVGIG (reference sequence). There are 14 residues in the CDR3. The junction had 4 bases not matched to a gene; V was cut back by 2 bases and J by 1 base. The CDR3 loop reads CAWSMDRSNYGYTF. In nucleotides, the CDR3 is TGTGCCTGGAGTATGGACAGGAGTAACTATGGCTACACCTTC.

The chain couples TRBV25-1 to TRBJ1-1, with 10 bases matching TRBD1. Germline CDR1 reads MGHDK; CDR2 reads SYGVNS. After removal of 7 bases from V and 4 bases from J, the junction contained 15 bases not matched to a gene. This CDR3 has 17 amino acids. CDR3 DNA: TGTGCCAGCACCCCTACCCCGGGACAGGGGTTTGGCACTGAAGCTTTCTTT. Translation gives CASTPTPGQGFGTEAFF. Drawing the rest from reference TRBV25-1 and TRBJ1-1, the complete variable domain is EADIYQTPRYLVIGTGKKITLECSQTMGHDKMYWYQQDPGMELHLIHYSYGVNSTEKGDLSSESTVSRIRTEHFPLTLESARPSHTSQYLCASTPTPGQGFGTEAFFGQGTRLTVV.

The V gene is TRBV5-1, the J gene TRBJ2-2; the match to TRBD1 covers 9 bases. V gave up 4 bases and J gave up 7 bases; unmatched junction bases: 8. CDR3 size: 15 residues. Germline-derived CDR1 and CDR2 are SGHRS and YFSETQ. The CDR3 sequence: CASSAGQGLGGELFF. The CDR3 DNA reads TGCGCCAGCAGCGCCGGACAGGGGCTCGGCGGGGAGCTGTTTTTT.

The chain is built from TRBV21-1 and TRBJ1-5; TRBD1, as called in the table, went unchecked against the DNA. TRBV21-1 is reported as a pseudogene. The length of the CDR3 is 16 residues. CDR3 DNA: TGTGCCAGCACCGTGACAGGGGGCAAGGGCAATCAGCCCCAGCATTTT. Encoded protein: CASTVTGGKGNQPQHF.

The rearrangement joins TRBV19 to TRBJ2-2; the match to TRBD2 covers 8 bases. The V gene's germline CDR1 is LNHDA and CDR2 SQIVND (reference sequence). V shed 2 bases and J 6 bases; nucleotides not matched to a gene: 14. This CDR3 contains 18 residues. CDR3 amino acids: CASSIMAGGPEVAGELFF. Here the CDR3 DNA reads TGTGCCAGTAGTATAATGGCGGGAGGCCCAGAGGTTGCCGGGGAGCTGTTTTTT.

CDR3 nucleotide sequence: TGTGCCAGCAGCTTCGCAGGGGTGAGCACTGAAGCTTTCTTT. As protein: CASSFAGVSTEAFF. The V call is TRBV11-3, the J call TRBJ1-1, with D possibly matching TRBD1 (6 bases). Trimming left V 3 bases short and J 4 bases short, with 12 bases between. CDR3 size: 14 residues. CDR1 is SGHNT, CDR2 YENEEA, per germline.

This clone came up a few times. The rearrangement links TRBV18 to TRBJ1-1, with D possibly matching TRBD1 (6 bases). Trimming removed 6 bases at V and 0 bases at J, with 11 bases between. This CDR3 spans 14 amino acids. Germline V lookup: CDR1 KGHSH, CDR2 LQKENI. This CDR3 is CASSPDSLNTEAFF. CDR3 DNA: TGTGCCAGCTCCCCGGACAGCTTGAACACTGAAGCTTTCTTT.

The rearrangement joins TRBV29-1 to TRBJ2-2; 7 bases are shared with TRBD1. The CDR3 totals 13 residues. V lost 6 bases and J lost 5; bases outside the gene matches: 6. The V gene's germline CDR1 is SQVTM and CDR2 ANQGSEA. CDR3 sequence (DNA): TGCAGCGTCCTACAGGGGTTAACCGGGGAGCTGTTTTTT. Its protein is CSVLQGLTGELFF.

This sequence joins TRBV5-1 and TRBJ1-2; 7 bases agree with TRBD1. The germline V gene has CDR1 SGHRS and CDR2 YFSETQ. The V gene end was trimmed by 5 bases and the J gene end by 3 bases; junction bases not matched to a gene: 7. The CDR3 has 14 amino acids. The CDR3: CASSLRTGDYGYTF. CDR3 DNA sequence: TGCGCCAGCAGTTTGCGGACAGGCGACTATGGCTACACCTTC.

This chain uses TRBV4-1 with TRBJ2-2; 9 bases match TRBD2. The length of the CDR3 is 14 residues. CDR1 is MGHRA, CDR2 YSYEKL, per germline. V lost 2 bases and J lost 5; bases outside the gene matches: 0. The CDR3 DNA reads TGCGCCAGCAGCCAAACTAGCGGGACCGGGGAGCTGTTTTTT. It encodes CASSQTSGTGELFF.

The chain uses TRBV5-6 and TRBJ1-2; TRBD1 matches 7 bases. After removal of 6 bases from V and 6 bases from J, the junction contained 8 bases not matched to a gene. This CDR3 has 13 residues. Germline CDR1 reads SGHDT; CDR2 reads YYEEEE. CDR3 sequence: CASKRRGIHGYTF. CDR3 nucleotide sequence: TGTGCCAGCAAACGCAGGGGGATCCATGGCTACACCTTC.

V and J are TRBV10-3 and TRBJ2-7, with D perhaps TRBD1 (6 bases). The CDR3 has 19 residues. Between the trimmed V and J ends, which lost 0 bases and 3 bases, there was a span of 24 bases. CDR1 and CDR2 from the germline V gene are ENHRY and SYGVKD. In DNA, the CDR3 is TGTGCCATCAGTGAGTCGAAGCAGGGGCCGCAGCCGCCCTACTACGAGCAGTACTTC. This codes for CAISESKQGPQPPYYEQYF.

The rearrangement links TRBV20-1 to TRBJ2-7; D is unclear. The V gene's germline CDR1 is DFQATT and CDR2 SNEGSKA (reference sequence). V was pared by 6 bases and J by 6 bases, with 12 bases between. This CDR3 is 11 amino acids long. This CDR3 is CSASAKVEQYF. CDR3 in DNA: TGCAGTGCCAGCGCAAAAGTCGAGCAGTACTTC.

This clone was observed once. The chain couples TRBV7-3 to TRBJ1-6; D is possibly TRBD1 (5 bases). The V and J ends lost 1 base and 0 bases respectively, with 10 bases between them. Germline CDR1 SGHTA, CDR2 FQGTGA. This CDR3 spans 17 amino acids. CDR3 residues: CASSLIGRGSYNSPLHF. The CDR3 DNA sequence: TGTGCCAGCAGCTTAATCGGGAGGGGCTCCTATAATTCACCCCTCCACTTT.

This chain uses TRBV27 with TRBJ1-5; a possible D gene is TRBD1 (5 bases). V shed 4 bases and J shed 7 bases, with 11 bases lying between them. Germline V gene data show CDR1 as MNHEY and CDR2 as SMNVEV (reference sequence). CDR3 length equals 13 residues. The chain's CDR3 is CASSSHRGQPQHF. The CDR3 DNA reads as TGTGCCAGCAGTTCCCACCGGGGGCAGCCCCAGCATTTT.

The chain links TRBV6-1 to TRBJ1-2, with D tentatively TRBD1 (6 bases). This CDR3 has 13 amino acids. V was shortened by 7 bases and J by 4 bases, with 13 bases between the two germline ends. The V gene's germline CDR1 is MNHNS and CDR2 SASEGT. CDR3 amino acids: CASIETGTYGYTF. The DNA for the CDR3 is TGTGCCAGCATCGAGACAGGCACCTATGGCTACACCTTC.

Points on this clone: Other DNA sequences from this sample encode an identical CDR3 as well. The gene calls are TRBV9 and TRBJ1-1; D gene unclear. CDR1 and CDR2 from the germline V gene are SGDLS and YYNGEE. The CDR3 runs to 16 residues. The V and J ends lost 4 bases and 2 bases respectively, with 18 bases between them. The CDR3 reads CASSSSVDRGNTEAFF. The DNA for the CDR3 is TGTGCCAGCAGCTCGAGCGTAGATCGGGGAAACACTGAAGCTTTCTTT.

This chain joins TRBV6-6 and TRBJ1-2; D not resolved. V was clipped by 0 bases and J by 8 bases, with 13 bases between them. The CDR3 is 14 amino acids. Per the germline V gene, CDR1 is MNHNY and CDR2 is SVGAGI (reference sequence). CDR3 region: CASSYSSEERGYTF. Here the CDR3 DNA reads TGTGCCAGCAGTTACTCGAGTGAAGAAAGAGGCTACACCTTC.

V is TRBV11-2 and J is TRBJ1-1; D call uncertain. This CDR3 is 14 amino acids long. Germline V lookup: CDR1 SGHAT, CDR2 FQNNGV. V lost 1 base to trimming and J lost 6 bases, with 12 bases between them. CDR3 coding DNA: TGTGCCAGCAGCTTAGTGGGGAGGGTGTCTGAAGCTTTCTTT. Its translation is CASSLVGRVSEAFF. Full variable domain (rest looked up from reference TRBV11-2 and TRBJ1-1): EAGVAQSPRYKIIEKRQSVAFWCNPISGHATLYWYQQILGQGPKLLIQFQNNGVVDDSQLPKDRFSAERLKGVDSTLKIQPAKLEDSAVYLCASSLVGRVSEAFFGQGTRLTVV.

A note on this clone: The junction differs from germline at one of its ends, possibly a read error. The gene calls are TRBV19 and TRBJ2-7, with unresolved D. CDR1 is LNHDA and CDR2 is SQIVND in the germline V gene (reference sequence). The CDR3 loop spans 15 amino acids. CDR3 coding DNA: TGTGCCAGTAGTACCCTAGGCCCTCCCTCCGACGAGCAGTACTTC. This codes for CASSTLGPPSDEQYF. Looking up the rest from reference TRBV19 and TRBJ2-7 gives the full variable domain: DGGITQSPKYLFRKEGQNVTLSCEQNLNHDAMYWYRQDPGQGLRLIYYSQIVNDFQKGDIAEGYSVSREKKESFPLTVTSAQKNPTAFYLCASSTLGPPSDEQYFGPGTRLTVT.

J is TRBJ1-1 and V is TRBV28; D is possibly TRBD1 (5 bases). V lost 5 bases, J lost 0 bases, and 10 bases lay in between. This CDR3 contains 14 residues. From germline, CDR1 is MDHEN and CDR2 SYDVKM. The CDR3 DNA reads TGTGCCAGCAGTCCAAGACAGTTGAACACTGAAGCTTTCTTT. This sequence encodes CASSPRQLNTEAFF.

For the CDR3, the DNA is TGTGCCAGCAGTTTTTCGGCAGGGGGCTACACTGAAGCTTTCTTT. As protein: CASSFSAGGYTEAFF. This chain links TRBV27 with TRBJ1-1; 8 nucleotides agree with TRBD1. J was trimmed by 3 bases and V by 3 bases; bases with no gene match: 6. CDR3 size: 15 residues. Germline-derived CDR1 and CDR2 are MNHEY and SMNVEV (reference sequence).

The chain links TRBV15 to TRBJ2-7; 7 nucleotides match TRBD2. With V trimmed by 5 bases and J by 5 bases, 15 bases remained unmatched. The CDR3 consists of 16 residues. Germline values: CDR1 LNHNV, CDR2 YYDKDF (reference sequence). As DNA, the CDR3 is TGTGCCACCAGCGCTCCCGAGTTGAGCGGGATCAACGAGCAGTACTTC. Its translation: CATSAPELSGINEQYF.

J is TRBJ2-2 and V is TRBV27, with a weak D call TRBD2 (6 bases). The CDR3 extends over 12 amino acids. The ends were cut back, 4 bases at V and 10 bases at J, with 10 bases in the middle. From germline, CDR1 is MNHEY and CDR2 SMNVEV (reference sequence). The CDR3 here is CASSYGGLELFF. CDR3 coding DNA: TGTGCCAGCAGTTACGGGGGTTTGGAGCTGTTTTTT.

The gene calls are TRBV19 and TRBJ2-3; 11 bases line up with TRBD2. In germline, CDR1 is LNHDA, CDR2 SQIVND (reference sequence). CDR3 size: 17 residues. V lost 3 bases to trimming and J lost 10 bases; unmatched junction nucleotides: 15. As DNA, the CDR3 is TGTGCCAGTAGTATCCCTACTAGCGGGGGACCGCCCAGGCCGCAGTATTTT. It yields the protein CASSIPTSGGPPRPQYF.

V usage is TRBV6-4 and J usage is TRBJ2-7; a weak D match, TRBD2 (5 bases). CDR3 length: 16 amino acids. The V gene lost 2 bases and the J gene lost 3 bases, with 17 bases spanning the gap. Germline loops: CDR1 MRHNA, CDR2 SNTAGT. The CDR3 sequence is CASSDPLTGLVYEQYF. The CDR3 bases are TGTGCCAGCAGTGACCCACTAACCGGACTGGTCTACGAGCAGTACTTC.

The V gene is TRBV6-5, the J gene TRBJ2-7; 8 positions match TRBD2. Trimming took 4 bases from V and 6 from J; bases not matched to a gene: 14. The length of the CDR3 is 16 residues. Germline V gene data show CDR1 as MNHEY and CDR2 as SVGAGI. CDR3: CASSLGGAGGRAEQYF. Here the CDR3 DNA reads TGTGCCAGCAGTTTGGGCGGGGCGGGAGGTCGGGCCGAGCAGTACTTC.

The chain has TRBV7-3 and TRBJ2-7; D unclear. The V end was cut by 3 bases, the J end by 1 base, with 4 bases between. The CDR3 runs 12 residues. Germline-derived CDR1 and CDR2 are SGHTA and FQGTGA. This CDR3 is CASSLSSYEQYF. The CDR3 DNA reads TGTGCCAGCAGCTTGTCGTCCTACGAGCAGTACTTC.

This clone was found once. J is TRBJ1-2 and V is TRBV19; 7 nucleotides agree with TRBD1. This CDR3 is 12 amino acids long. Germline assignment: CDR1 LNHDA and CDR2 SQIVND (reference sequence). V lost 5 bases to trimming and J lost 5 bases; unmatched junction nucleotides: 2. CDR3 residues: CASSSGGYGYTF. The CDR3 region has the DNA TGTGCCAGTAGTTCAGGGGGATATGGCTACACCTTC.

This rearrangement joins TRBV4-2 to TRBJ2-1; D perhaps matches TRBD2 (6 bases). Trimming left V 1 base short and J 4 bases short, with 11 bases between. Germline CDR1 reads LGHNA; CDR2 reads YNFKEQ. CDR3 length: 15 residues. CDR3 residues: CASSQGLGEYNEQFF. The CDR3 DNA reads as TGTGCCAGCAGCCAAGGACTAGGGGAATACAATGAGCAGTTCTTC.